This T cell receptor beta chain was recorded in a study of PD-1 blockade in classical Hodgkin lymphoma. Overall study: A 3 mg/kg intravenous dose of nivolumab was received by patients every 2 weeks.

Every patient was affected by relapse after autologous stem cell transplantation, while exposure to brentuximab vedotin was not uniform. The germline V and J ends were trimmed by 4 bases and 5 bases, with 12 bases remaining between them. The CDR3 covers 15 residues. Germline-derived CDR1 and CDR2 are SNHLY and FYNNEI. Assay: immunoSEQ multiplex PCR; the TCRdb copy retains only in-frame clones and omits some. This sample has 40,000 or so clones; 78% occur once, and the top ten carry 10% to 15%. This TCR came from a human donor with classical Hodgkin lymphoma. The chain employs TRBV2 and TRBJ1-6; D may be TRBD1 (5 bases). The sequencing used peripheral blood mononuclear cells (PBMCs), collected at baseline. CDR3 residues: CASSVSGHNNSPLHF. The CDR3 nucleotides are TGTGCCAGCAGTGTATCAGGACATAATAATTCACCCCTCCACTTT.